Reported below is one T cell receptor (beta chain). Its specificity is unknown. These data are taken from a study of beta chain features in type 1 diabetes. Whole-study findings and limits: VDJ junctions sequenced from type 1 diabetes patients showed fewer insertions and more deletions. Possibly, sequencing cDNA over-represented cells that had high TCR expression levels. Type 1 diabetes patients had moderately but significantly shorter TCRB CDR3s in all four CD4+ subsets.

The V end was cut by 0 bases, the J end by 4 bases, with 12 bases between. CDR1 SGHTA and CDR2 FQGNSA come from the germline V gene. The length of the CDR3 is 15 residues. All of the isolated RNA was reverse transcribed, so expressed TCRB transcripts were sequenced. Naive, central memory and regulatory T cell samples yielded about 3.9 million reads on average. Sequencing used immunoSEQ multiplex PCR; TCRdb keeps in-frame clones, though not all of them. This sample has about 140,000 clones; over 8% occur once, and the top ten carry around 0.65%. The chain combines TRBV7-2 with TRBJ1-1, with TRBD1 as a possible D gene (6 bases). The sample comprised central memory CD4+ T cells from blood. This receptor was taken from a woman aged 40 to 50 in good health. CDR3 sequence (DNA): TGTGCCAGCAGCTTAGCTGCAGGGGCGGGCACTGAAGCTTTCTTT. Translating gives CASSLAAGAGTEAFF.